This T cell receptor (beta chain) was sequenced for a study of monozygotic twins with inflammatory bowel disease. TCRdb derives one entry per CDR3 protein from the 5' RACE reads, leaving out DNA. This table lists about 210,000 distinct CDR3 sequences. The sequencing input was blood. The sequence derives from a human donor with ulcerative colitis or Crohn's disease, or a healthy co-twin of an affected twin (not recorded which).

The CDR3 region is CASSFDGEGTQYF. The V and J genes are TRBV12-3 or TRBV12-4 and TRBJ2-5; TCRdb designates TRBD2, a call that cannot be tested without DNA. The CDR3 covers 13 residues.